This is a list of T cell receptor beta chains from one sample in a study of T cells in Graves' hyperthyroidism and ophthalmopathy. In TCRdb, the multiplex PCR reads were re-called with MiXCR into one record per CDR3 protein. The data contain under 300,000 distinct CDR3 sequences, roughly 15% of them singletons. Sample: blood. Receptor source: a woman in her 50s with Graves' hyperthyroidism that later progressed to Graves' ophthalmopathy. CDR3s include the opening cysteine and the closing phenylalanine or tryptophan. The order of the fields is J gene, CDR3 length, D gene, clone size, V gene, CDR3 DNA, CDR3 protein. A D gene is named only where the DNA matches it firmly. Some rows mark clone size as missing; the rest say once, few, many or name a class of expanded clone.

j_gene: TRBJ1-3; len: 14; d_gene: -; abundance: many; v_gene: TRBV27; CDR3nt: TGTGCCAGCAGTTTACGCAGGGCGGGAAACACCATATATTTT; CDR3aa: CASSLRRAGNTIYF
j_gene: TRBJ2-5; len: 18; d_gene: -; abundance: once; v_gene: TRBV3-1; CDR3nt: TGTGCCAGCAGCCCCGGAGTTTATGAGGGGGTTTGGGGAGAGACCCAGTACTTC; CDR3aa: CASSPGVYEGVWGETQYF
j_gene: TRBJ2-7; len: 14; d_gene: -; abundance: many; v_gene: TRBV5-1; CDR3nt: TGCGCCAGCAGCTTGGGTGGCGGCTCCTACGAGCAGTACTTC; CDR3aa: CASSLGGGSYEQYF
j_gene: TRBJ2-7; len: 17; d_gene: TRBD2; abundance: many; v_gene: TRBV20-1; CDR3nt: TGCAGTGCTCCCAGGCAACTAGCGGGAGGGCCCTCCTACGAGCAGTACTTC; CDR3aa: CSAPRQLAGGPSYEQYF
j_gene: TRBJ2-7; len: 15; d_gene: -; abundance: many; v_gene: TRBV9; CDR3nt: TGTGCCAGCAGCGTAGGATCAAGAATCACCTACGAGCAGTACTTC; CDR3aa: CASSVGSRITYEQYF
j_gene: TRBJ2-2; len: 13; d_gene: -; abundance: many; v_gene: TRBV30; CDR3nt: TGTGCCTGTACCCCCGGGTCTCCCGGGGAGCTGTTTTTT; CDR3aa: CACTPGSPGELFF
j_gene: TRBJ1-1; len: 14; d_gene: -; abundance: many; v_gene: TRBV5-1; CDR3nt: TGCGCCAGCAGCCCCGAGCAGGGAGACACTGAAGCTTTCTTT; CDR3aa: CASSPEQGDTEAFF
j_gene: TRBJ2-5; len: 18; d_gene: TRBD2; abundance: -; v_gene: TRBV10-3; CDR3nt: TGTGCCACCCGCAGTGTAGGACTAGCGGGAGAATTAGGGGAGACCCGGTACTTC; CDR3aa: CATRSVGLAGELGETRYF
j_gene: TRBJ1-1; len: 15; d_gene: TRBD1; abundance: -; v_gene: TRBV6-2/TRBV6-3; CDR3nt: TGTGCCAGCAGTTACGGGGACAGGGTGAACACTGAAGCTTTCTTT; CDR3aa: CASSYGDRVNTEAFF
j_gene: TRBJ1-3; len: 14; d_gene: -; abundance: many; v_gene: TRBV11-1; CDR3nt: TGTGCCAGCAGCTTGACACCCTCTGGAAACACCATATATTTT; CDR3aa: CASSLTPSGNTIYF
j_gene: TRBJ1-1; len: 10; d_gene: -; abundance: many; v_gene: TRBV10-1; CDR3nt: TGCGCCATCCCCCACACTGAAGCTTTCTTT; CDR3aa: CAIPHTEAFF
j_gene: TRBJ1-2; len: 13; d_gene: -; abundance: few; v_gene: TRBV6-1; CDR3nt: TGTGCCAGCAGGGTACAGGTCGGGCGTGGCTACACCTTC; CDR3aa: CASRVQVGRGYTF
j_gene: TRBJ2-7; len: 14; d_gene: -; abundance: many; v_gene: TRBV20-1; CDR3nt: TGCAGTGCTATACGTGCGGCAGGATTCTACGAGCAGTACTTC; CDR3aa: CSAIRAAGFYEQYF